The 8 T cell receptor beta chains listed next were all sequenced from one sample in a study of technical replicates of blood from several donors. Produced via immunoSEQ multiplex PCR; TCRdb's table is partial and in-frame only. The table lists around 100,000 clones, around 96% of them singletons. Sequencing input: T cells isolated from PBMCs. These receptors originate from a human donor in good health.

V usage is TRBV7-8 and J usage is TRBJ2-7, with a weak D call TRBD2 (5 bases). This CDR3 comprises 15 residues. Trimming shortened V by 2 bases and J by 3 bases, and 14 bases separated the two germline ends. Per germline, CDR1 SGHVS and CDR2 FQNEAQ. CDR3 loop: CASSLIRGSSYEQYF. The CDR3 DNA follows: TGTGCCAGCAGCTTAATTCGGGGATCAAGCTACGAGCAGTACTTC.

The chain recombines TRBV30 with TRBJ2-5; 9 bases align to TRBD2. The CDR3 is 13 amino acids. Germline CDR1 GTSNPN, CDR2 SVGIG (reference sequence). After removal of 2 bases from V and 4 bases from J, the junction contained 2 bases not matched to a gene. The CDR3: CAWSKLAGETQYF. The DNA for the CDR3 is TGTGCCTGGAGTAAACTAGCGGGAGAGACCCAGTACTTC. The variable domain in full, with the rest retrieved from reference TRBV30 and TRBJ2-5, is SQTIHQWPATLVQPVGSPLSLECTVEGTSNPNLYWYRQAAGRGLQLLFYSVGIGQISSEVPQNLSASRPQDRQFILSSKKLLLSDSGFYLCAWSKLAGETQYFGPGTRLLVL.

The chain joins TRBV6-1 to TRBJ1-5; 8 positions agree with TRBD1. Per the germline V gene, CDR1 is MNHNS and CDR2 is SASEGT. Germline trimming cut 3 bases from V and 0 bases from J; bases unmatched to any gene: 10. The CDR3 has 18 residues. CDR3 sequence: CASSEGYWTGNSNQPQHF. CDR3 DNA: TGTGCCAGCAGTGAGGGTTATTGGACAGGGAATAGCAATCAGCCCCAGCATTTT.

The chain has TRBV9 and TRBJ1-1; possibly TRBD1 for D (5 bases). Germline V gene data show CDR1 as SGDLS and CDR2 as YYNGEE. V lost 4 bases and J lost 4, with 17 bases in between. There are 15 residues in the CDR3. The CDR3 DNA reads TGTGCCAGCAGCCCATCACCGGGACTCACCACTGAAGCTTTCTTT. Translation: CASSPSPGLTTEAFF.

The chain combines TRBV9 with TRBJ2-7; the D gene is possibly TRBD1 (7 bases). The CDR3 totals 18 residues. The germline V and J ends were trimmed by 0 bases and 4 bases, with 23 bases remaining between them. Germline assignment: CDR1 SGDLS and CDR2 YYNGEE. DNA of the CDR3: TGTGCCAGCAGCGTAGGGGGAAGAGGAGCACAGGGGAGGTACGAGCAGTACTTC. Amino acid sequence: CASSVGGRGAQGRYEQYF.

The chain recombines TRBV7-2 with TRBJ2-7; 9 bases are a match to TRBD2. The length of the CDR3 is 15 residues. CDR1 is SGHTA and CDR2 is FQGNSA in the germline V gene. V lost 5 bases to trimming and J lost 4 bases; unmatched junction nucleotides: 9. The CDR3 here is CASSPTAGGSYEQYF. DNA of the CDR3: TGTGCCAGCAGCCCTACAGCGGGAGGCTCTTACGAGCAGTACTTC.

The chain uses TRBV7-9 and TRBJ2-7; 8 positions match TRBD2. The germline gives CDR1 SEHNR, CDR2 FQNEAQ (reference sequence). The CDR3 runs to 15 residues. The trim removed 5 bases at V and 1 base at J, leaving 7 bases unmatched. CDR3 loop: CASSPTSGLSYEQYF. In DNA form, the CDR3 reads TGTGCCAGCAGCCCAACTAGCGGTTTATCCTACGAGCAGTACTTC.

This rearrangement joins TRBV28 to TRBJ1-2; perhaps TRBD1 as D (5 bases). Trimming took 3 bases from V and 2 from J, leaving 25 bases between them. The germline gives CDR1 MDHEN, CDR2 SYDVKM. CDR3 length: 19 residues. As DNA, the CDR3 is TGTGCCAGCAGTTTCTCGAGCTACACCCTAAGGACATTAAACTATGGCTACACCTTC. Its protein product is CASSFSSYTLRTLNYGYTF.